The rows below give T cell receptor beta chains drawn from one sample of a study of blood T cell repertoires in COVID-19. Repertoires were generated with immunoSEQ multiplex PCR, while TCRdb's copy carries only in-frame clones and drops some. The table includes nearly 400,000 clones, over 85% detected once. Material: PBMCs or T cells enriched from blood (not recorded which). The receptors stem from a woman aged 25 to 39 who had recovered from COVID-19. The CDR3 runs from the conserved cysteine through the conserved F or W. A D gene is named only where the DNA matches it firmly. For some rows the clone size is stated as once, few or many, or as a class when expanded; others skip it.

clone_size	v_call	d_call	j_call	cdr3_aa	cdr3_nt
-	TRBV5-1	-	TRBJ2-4	CASSPAGRDIQYF	TGCGCCAGCAGCCCAGCGGGTAGAGACATTCAGTACTTC
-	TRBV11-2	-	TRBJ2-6	CASSFTFSGANVLTF	TGTGCCAGCAGCTTCACATTCAGTGGGGCCAACGTCCTGACTTTC
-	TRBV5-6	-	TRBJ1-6	CASSSRGGRITLHF	TGTGCCAGCAGCTCGCGGGGAGGGCGCATCACCCTCCACTTT
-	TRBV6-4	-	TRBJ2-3	CASTKLALRRGTDTQYF	TGTGCCAGCACTAAATTAGCCCTTCGGAGGGGAACAGATACGCAGTATTTT
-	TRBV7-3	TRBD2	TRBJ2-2	CASSLRGTSGHTGELFF	TGTGCCAGCAGCTTGCGCGGAACTAGCGGACACACCGGGGAGCTGTTTTTT
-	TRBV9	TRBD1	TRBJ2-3	CASSDLDVDRGRTDTQYF	TGTGCCAGCAGCGACCTGGATGTGGACAGGGGTAGGACAGATACGCAGTATTTT
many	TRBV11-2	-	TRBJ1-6	CASSLDSSYNSPLHF	TGTGCCAGCAGCTTAGACAGCTCCTATAATTCACCCCTCCACTTT
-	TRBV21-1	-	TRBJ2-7	CASSPTVSRLSSYEQYF	TGTGCCAGCAGCCCGACCGTTTCGCGGCTCAGCTCCTACGAGCAGTACTTC
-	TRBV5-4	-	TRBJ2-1	CASSLVQSSYNEQFF	TGTGCCAGCAGCTTGGTACAGAGCTCCTACAATGAGCAGTTCTTC
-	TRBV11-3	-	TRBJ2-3	CASSPEGLATDTQYF	TGTGCCAGCAGCCCGGAGGGGCTAGCTACAGATACGCAGTATTTT
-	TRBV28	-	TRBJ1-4	CASNSGGLGEKLFF	TGTGCCAGCAATTCGGGGGGGCTCGGTGAAAAACTGTTTTTT
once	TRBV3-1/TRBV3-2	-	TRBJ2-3	CASSQEGLVRWGQYF	TGTGCCAGCAGCCAAGAAGGACTTGTCCGTTGGGGGCAGTATTTT
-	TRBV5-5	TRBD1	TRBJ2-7	CASSHGQEPYYEQYF	TGTGCCAGCAGCCATGGACAGGAGCCGTACTACGAGCAGTACTTC
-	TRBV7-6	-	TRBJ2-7	CASSLEPLDEQYF	TGTGCCAGCAGCTTAGAGCCTCTAGACGAGCAGTACTTC
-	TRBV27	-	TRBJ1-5	CASSRSGVGQPQHF	TGTGCCAGCAGTCGATCAGGGGTGGGCCAGCCCCAGCATTTT
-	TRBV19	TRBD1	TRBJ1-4	CATKGQGAVREKLFF	TGTGCCACGAAAGGACAGGGGGCGGTTCGGGAAAAACTGTTTTTT
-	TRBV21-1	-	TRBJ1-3	CASSTRDNNLRHTIYF	TGTGCCAGCAGCACCCGGGACAATAATCTTCGTCACACCATATATTTT
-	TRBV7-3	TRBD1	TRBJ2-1	CASSLDRGDNEQFF	TGTGCCAGCAGCTTAGACAGGGGCGACAATGAGCAGTTCTTC
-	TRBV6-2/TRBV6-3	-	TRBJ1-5	CASSPAGNQPQHF	TGTGCCAGCAGTCCGGCGGGCAATCAGCCCCAGCATTTT
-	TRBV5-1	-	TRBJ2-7	CASSLPRGGQSYEQYF	TGCGCCAGCAGCTTGCCTCGGGGGGGACAGTCCTACGAGCAGTACTTC
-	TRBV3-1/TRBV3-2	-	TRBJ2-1	CASSQQLQETNEQFF	TGTGCCAGCAGCCAACAATTGCAGGAAACCAATGAGCAGTTCTTC
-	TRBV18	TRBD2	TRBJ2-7	CASSPLGGEVNEQYF	TGTGCCAGCTCACCACTGGGGGGGGAGGTCAACGAGCAGTACTTC
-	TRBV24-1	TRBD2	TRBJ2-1	CATSDLTSGSGYEQFF	TGTGCCACCAGTGATTTAACTAGCGGGAGTGGTTATGAGCAGTTCTTC
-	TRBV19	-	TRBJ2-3	CASSFRRLGDTQYF	TGTGCCAGTAGTTTCAGGAGGTTGGGGGATACGCAGTATTTT
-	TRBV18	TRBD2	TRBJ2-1	CASSPSRSGRAANEQFF	TGTGCCAGCTCACCTAGCCGGAGCGGGAGGGCCGCAAATGAGCAGTTCTTC
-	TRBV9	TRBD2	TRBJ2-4	CASSETSGVPRAKNIQYF	TGTGCCAGCAGCGAGACTAGCGGGGTACCTAGAGCCAAAAACATTCAGTACTTC
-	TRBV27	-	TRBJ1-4	CASSLSQVNEKLFF	TGTGCCAGCAGTTTGTCACAGGTTAATGAAAAACTGTTTTTT
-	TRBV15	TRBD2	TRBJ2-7	CATRPLAGMSREQYF	TGTGCCACCAGGCCACTAGCGGGGATGTCTCGAGAGCAGTACTTC
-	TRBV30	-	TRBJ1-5	CAWSVGVVRNQPQHF	TGTGCCTGGAGTGTAGGAGTGGTGCGCAATCAGCCCCAGCATTTT
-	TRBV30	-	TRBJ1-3	CAWGQGGNTIYF	TGTGCCTGGGGGCAGGGAGGAAACACCATATATTTT
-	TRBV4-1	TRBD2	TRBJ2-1	CASSQEASGRVVEQFF	TGCGCCAGCAGCCAAGAAGCTAGCGGGAGGGTAGTTGAGCAGTTCTTC
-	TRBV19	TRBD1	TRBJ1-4	CARTTGDANEKLFF	TGTGCCAGGACTACAGGGGATGCTAATGAAAAACTGTTTTTT
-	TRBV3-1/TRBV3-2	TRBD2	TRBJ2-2	CASSQASGRHGAGELFF	TGTGCCAGCAGCCAGGCTAGCGGGAGGCACGGAGCCGGGGAGCTGTTTTTT
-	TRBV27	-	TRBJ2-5	CASSRGIVGQETQYF	TGTGCCAGCAGTCGGGGCATAGTAGGACAGGAGACCCAGTACTTC
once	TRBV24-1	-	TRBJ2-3	CATSDWQQASSTDTQYF	TGTGCCACCAGTGATTGGCAACAAGCGAGTAGCACAGATACGCAGTATTTT
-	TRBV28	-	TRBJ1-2	CASSLGGTAYGYTF	TGTGCCAGCAGTTTAGGAGGAACCGCCTATGGCTACACCTTC
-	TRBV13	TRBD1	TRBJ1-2	CASSSRTGGAGYTF	TGTGCCAGCAGCTCGAGAACAGGGGGGGCTGGCTACACCTTC
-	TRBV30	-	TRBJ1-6	CAWSETGFSNSPLHF	TGTGCCTGGAGCGAAACAGGGTTTTCTAATTCACCCCTCCACTTT
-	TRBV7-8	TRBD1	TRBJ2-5	CASSLTGAPQETQYF	TGTGCCAGCAGCTTAACAGGGGCCCCCCAAGAGACCCAGTACTTC
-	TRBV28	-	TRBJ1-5	CASSPLGGALNQPQHF	TGTGCCAGCAGTCCCTTGGGGGGGGCCCTCAATCAGCCCCAGCATTTT